This is a list of T cell receptor beta chains from one sample in a study of PD-L1 blockade in urothelial cancer. Produced via immunoSEQ multiplex PCR; TCRdb's table is partial and in-frame only. This table holds around 110,000 clones, 75% to 90% found once. Source: PBMCs, taken around atezolizumab (anti-PD-L1) treatment. Receptors were obtained from a man aged 60 to 75 with urothelial cancer. Both conserved end residues are part of each CDR3. A D gene is named only where the DNA matches it firmly. Size values are once, few and many counts, or a class for expanded clones, and some rows have none.

cdr3_length | d_call | clone_size | j_call | v_call | cdr3_nt | cdr3_aa
11 | . | . | TRBJ1-2 | TRBV28 | TGTGCCAGCAGTTCAGTAGCCGGCTACACCTTC | CASSSVAGYTF
13 | . | once | TRBJ1-2 | TRBV18 | TGTGCCAGCTCACCCCTGGACAGCTATGGCTACACCTTC | CASSPLDSYGYTF
14 | TRBD1 | . | TRBJ2-7 | TRBV2 | TGTGCCAGCAAACAGGGGGCGCTTCGGTACGAGCAGTACTTC | CASKQGALRYEQYF
14 | TRBD2 | . | TRBJ2-1 | TRBV30 | TGTGCCTGGACTACTAGCGGAAATTACAATGAGCAGTTCTTC | CAWTTSGNYNEQFF
15 | . | . | TRBJ2-5 | TRBV2 | TGTGCCAGCAGTTACCGGACGGGAGCCGGGGAGACCCAGTACTTC | CASSYRTGAGETQYF
16 | TRBD2 | . | TRBJ2-1 | TRBV4-2 | TGTGCCAGCAGCCAAGTAAGCAGCGGGAAACGCGATGAGCAGTTCTTC | CASSQVSSGKRDEQFF
18 | TRBD2 | . | TRBJ2-2 | TRBV19 | TGTGCCAGTAGTATGGGCGTTAGCGGGGGGGCCACCACCGGGGAGCTGTTTTTT | CASSMGVSGGATTGELFF
14 | . | once | TRBJ2-3 | TRBV2 | TGTGCCAGCAGGCCGGACTATAACACAGATACGCAGTATTTT | CASRPDYNTDTQYF
12 | . | . | TRBJ2-4 | TRBV6-5 | TGTGCCAGCTCCTCCCGGGGAAACATTCAGTACTTC | CASSSRGNIQYF
12 | . | . | TRBJ2-1 | TRBV9 | TGTGCCAGCAGCGGAGCGGTTAATGAGCAGTTCTTC | CASSGAVNEQFF
14 | . | . | TRBJ2-3 | TRBV6-5 | TGTGCCAGCAATGACCCCCGGGGCACAGATACGCAGTATTTT | CASNDPRGTDTQYF
14 | TRBD2 | . | TRBJ2-5 | TRBV9 | TGTGCCAGCAGCGTAGGCGGGGGGGAGGAGACCCAGTACTTC | CASSVGGGEETQYF
12 | . | . | TRBJ2-5 | TRBV30 | TGTGCCTGGAGTCAGGTCCAAGAGACCCAGTACTTC | CAWSQVQETQYF
15 | TRBD2 | once | TRBJ2-1 | TRBV28 | TGTGCCAGCAGTCTGGGGGGAGCGGGAGGAGATGAGCAGTTCTTC | CASSLGGAGGDEQFF
15 | . | . | TRBJ1-2 | TRBV14 | TGTGCCAGCAGCCAAGGCCTCGCGGCACAGGGAGGCTACACCTTC | CASSQGLAAQGGYTF
15 | . | . | TRBJ2-2 | TRBV27 | TGTGCCAGCAGTCCATTTATAGAGAACACCGGGGAGCTGTTTTTT | CASSPFIENTGELFF
17 | TRBD2 | . | TRBJ2-2 | TRBV7-3 | TGTGCCAGCAGCGAATATGAGGGGACTAGTCACACCGGGGAGCTGTTTTTT | CASSEYEGTSHTGELFF
16 | TRBD2 | . | TRBJ2-3 | TRBV2 | TGTGCCAGCAGTGAACGTAGCGGGGGGACCGCAGATACGCAGTATTTT | CASSERSGGTADTQYF
14 | . | . | TRBJ2-7 | TRBV6-4 | TGTGCCAGCAGTGACATAGAAGCCCGGTACGAGCAGTACTTC | CASSDIEARYEQYF
14 | . | . | TRBJ2-1 | TRBV27 | TGTGCCAGCAGTTTAGGACTCTCCTACAATGAGCAGTTCTTC | CASSLGLSYNEQFF
14 | TRBD2 | . | TRBJ2-7 | TRBV5-1 | TGCGCCAGCAGCCCTCTAGCGGAATCCTACGAGCAGTACTTC | CASSPLAESYEQYF
15 | TRBD1 | . | TRBJ1-2 | TRBV18 | TGTGCCAGCTCACCACCGGGACAGGGATCGGATGGCTACACCTTC | CASSPPGQGSDGYTF
14 | TRBD1 | . | TRBJ2-1 | TRBV11-3 | TGTGCCAGCAGCGCGGGACAGGGCTACAATGAGCAGTTCTTC | CASSAGQGYNEQFF
13 | . | . | TRBJ1-2 | TRBV7-2 | TGTGCCAGCAGCTTAGTTACAGGCGGTGGCTACACCTTC | CASSLVTGGGYTF
16 | TRBD2 | . | TRBJ2-5 | TRBV5-1 | TGCGCCAGCAGCTTGGCCCCGGGACTAGCGGGGGAGACCCAGTACTTC | CASSLAPGLAGETQYF
16 | TRBD1 | . | TRBJ2-7 | TRBV11-1 | TGTGCCAGCAGCTTAGGTCCCCACAGGGGACCTTACGAGCAGTACTTC | CASSLGPHRGPYEQYF